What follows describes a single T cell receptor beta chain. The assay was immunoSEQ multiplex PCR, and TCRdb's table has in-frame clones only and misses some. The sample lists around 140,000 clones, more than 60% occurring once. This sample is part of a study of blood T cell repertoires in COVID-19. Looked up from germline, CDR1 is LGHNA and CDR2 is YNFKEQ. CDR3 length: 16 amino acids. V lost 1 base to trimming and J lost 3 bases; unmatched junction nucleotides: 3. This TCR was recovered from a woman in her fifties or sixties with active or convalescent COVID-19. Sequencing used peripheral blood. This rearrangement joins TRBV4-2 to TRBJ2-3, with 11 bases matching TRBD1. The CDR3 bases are TGTGCCAGCAGCCAAGTTGGGGACAGGGGGACAGATACGCAGTATTTT. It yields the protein CASSQVGDRGTDTQYF.